The next 3 T cell receptor beta chains were all read from a single sample in a study of T cells after yellow fever vaccination. TCRdb ran MiXCR on the 5' RACE reads and lists one entry per CDR3 protein. The repertoire consists of a few hundred thousand distinct CDR3 sequences, with about 8.3% occurring once and the leading ten covering around 17%. The material sequenced was PBMCs, taken about 49 days after the first yellow fever vaccination. The source of these receptors is a man between 18 and 29 years old who received the YFV17D yellow fever vaccine.

This rearrangement joins TRBV5-4 to TRBJ2-2; TRBD2 might be the D (5 bases). CDR1 and CDR2 from the germline V gene are SGHNT and YYREEE (reference sequence). The CDR3 sequence is 16 residues long. The V and J ends lost 2 bases and 0 bases respectively, with 11 bases between them. CDR3 residues: CASSFVPGSNTGELFF. The CDR3 region has the DNA TGTGCCAGCAGCTTCGTACCGGGGTCGAACACCGGGGAGCTGTTTTTT.

CDR3: CASSSRGTGAYEQYF. CDR3 nucleotides: TGTGCCAGCAGTTCTAGAGGGACAGGAGCCTACGAGCAGTACTTC. The rearrangement links TRBV27 to TRBJ2-7; 8 nucleotides match TRBD1. Germline V gives CDR1 MNHEY, CDR2 SMNVEV (reference sequence). The CDR3 extends over 15 amino acids. V lost 4 bases to trimming and J lost 2 bases; unmatched junction nucleotides: 7.

V usage is TRBV6-5 and J usage is TRBJ2-1; 11 nucleotides match TRBD2. The germline gives CDR1 MNHEY, CDR2 SVGAGI. V lost 2 bases and J lost 5; bases outside the gene matches: 8. The CDR3 is 17 residues long. CDR3: CASSYGFGSGGDNEQFF. Written as DNA, the CDR3 is TGTGCCAGCAGTTACGGCTTTGGTAGCGGGGGGGACAATGAGCAGTTCTTC.